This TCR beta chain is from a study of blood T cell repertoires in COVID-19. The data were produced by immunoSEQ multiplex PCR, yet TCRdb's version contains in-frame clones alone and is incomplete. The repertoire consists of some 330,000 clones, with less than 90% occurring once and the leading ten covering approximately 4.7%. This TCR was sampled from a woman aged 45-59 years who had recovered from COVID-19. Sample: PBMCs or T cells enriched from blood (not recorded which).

CDR3 sequence reads: CASSPRTGRYGYTF. The CDR3 DNA sequence: TGTGCCAGCAGCCCGAGGACAGGGAGGTATGGCTACACCTTC. The chain has TRBV5-6 and TRBJ1-2, with 8 bases lining up with TRBD1. Trimming at V came to 4 bases and at J to 5 bases, leaving 7 bases not matched to a gene. CDR3 length equals 14 residues. Germline V lookup: CDR1 SGHDT, CDR2 YYEEEE.